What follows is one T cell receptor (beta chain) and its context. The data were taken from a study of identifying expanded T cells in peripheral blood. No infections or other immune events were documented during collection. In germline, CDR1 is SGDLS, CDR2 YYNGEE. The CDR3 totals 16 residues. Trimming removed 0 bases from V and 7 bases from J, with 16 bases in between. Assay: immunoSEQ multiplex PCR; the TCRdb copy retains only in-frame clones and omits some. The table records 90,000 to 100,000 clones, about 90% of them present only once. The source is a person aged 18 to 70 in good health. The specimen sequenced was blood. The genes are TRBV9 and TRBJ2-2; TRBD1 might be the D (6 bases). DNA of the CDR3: TGTGCCAGCAGCGTAGGGACAGCCCCAACGAGCGGGGAGCTGTTTTTT. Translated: CASSVGTAPTSGELFF.